The sequence of this T cell receptor (beta chain) was determined in a study of T cell changes during pregnancy in multiple sclerosis. Germline CDR1 SGHRS, CDR2 YFSETQ. The CDR3 is 15 amino acids. V lost 1 base and J 5 bases, leaving 16 bases between the germline ends. Profiling relied on immunoSEQ multiplex PCR, and the TCRdb table lists in-frame clones only, not all of them. The sample lists roughly 61,000 clones, 90% occurring once. This material consisted of peripheral blood, taken in the first trimester of pregnancy. The receptor was isolated from a female donor in good health, enrolled as a control in a pregnancy study. This chain uses TRBV5-1 with TRBJ2-7; tentatively, D is TRBD2 (5 bases). CDR3 amino acids: CASSLSRVPVDEQYF. The CDR3 DNA reads as TGCGCCAGCAGCTTGTCGAGGGTCCCCGTGGACGAGCAGTACTTC.